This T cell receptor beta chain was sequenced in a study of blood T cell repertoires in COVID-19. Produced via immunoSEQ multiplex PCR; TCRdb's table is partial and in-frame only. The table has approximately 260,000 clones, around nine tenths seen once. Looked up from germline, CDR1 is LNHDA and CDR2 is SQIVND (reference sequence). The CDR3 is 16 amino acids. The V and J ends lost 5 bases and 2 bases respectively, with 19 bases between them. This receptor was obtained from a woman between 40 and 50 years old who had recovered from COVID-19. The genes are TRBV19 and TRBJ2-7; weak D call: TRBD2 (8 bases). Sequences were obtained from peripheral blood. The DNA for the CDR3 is TGTGCCAGTAGTGAAACGGGAGGGACAGTACCCTACGAGCAGTACTTC. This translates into CASSETGGTVPYEQYF.